One and the same sample provided the 9 T cell receptor beta chains below, sequenced in a study of CD8 T cells in ankylosing spondylitis. Study-level points and caveats: Within ankylosing spondylitis blood, a TCR beta motif made up of under 10 highly homologous variants appeared to be characteristic.

Antigens of these TCRs are unknown. TCRdb used MiXCR to reprocess the 5' RACE reads, holding one entry per CDR3 protein. The data show 700,000 to 1,000,000 distinct CDR3 sequences, with approximately 12% seen just once and about 0.5% held by the top ten. Sequencing was carried out using blood, either unsorted or a sorted T cell fraction (not recorded which). The receptors here all came from a male donor with ankylosing spondylitis.

The V gene is TRBV6-2 or TRBV6-3, the J gene TRBJ1-5; D unclear. CDR1 and CDR2 from the germline V gene are MNHEY and SVGEGT. The length of the CDR3 is 10 residues. The V end was cut by 9 bases, the J end by 5 bases, with 5 bases between. The CDR3 sequence is CARFHQPQHF. As DNA, the CDR3 is TGTGCCAGGTTTCATCAGCCCCAGCATTTT.

This clonotype was observed a handful of times. This chain links TRBV7-2 with TRBJ2-7; 9 bases fit TRBD1. The germline V gene encodes CDR1 SGHTA and CDR2 FQGNSA. V gave up 2 bases and J gave up 2 bases; unmatched junction bases: 4. CDR3 size: 15 residues. Here the CDR3 reads CASSLRQGVTYEQYF. CDR3 nucleotides: TGTGCCAGCAGCTTAAGACAGGGGGTTACCTACGAGCAGTACTTC.

There are a few counts of this clonotype. The genes are TRBV10-2 and TRBJ2-1; D gene ambiguous. V was trimmed by 10 bases and J by 0 bases, leaving 19 bases between them. Germline V gene lookup returns CDR1 WSHSY and CDR2 SAAADI. This CDR3 comprises 16 residues. In DNA, the CDR3 is TGCGCCACCGCGCTTCAAAGTTTGAGCTCCTACAATGAGCAGTTCTTC. Protein product: CATALQSLSSYNEQFF.

This clonotype was counted between two and nine times. This chain joins TRBV5-4 and TRBJ2-3, with 10 nucleotides matching TRBD2. CDR3 length equals 17 residues. V was clipped by 4 bases and J by 1 base; unmatched bases: 9. Per germline, CDR1 SGHNT and CDR2 YYREEE (reference sequence). This CDR3 is CASSPPAGTSGTDTQYF. In DNA form, the CDR3 reads TGTGCCAGCAGCCCACCGGCCGGGACTAGCGGCACAGATACGCAGTATTTT.

This clonotype appeared many times. The chain carries TRBV6-6 and TRBJ1-2; 7 bases are shared with TRBD1. V shed 11 bases, J shed 3 bases, and the junction held 9 bases outside the gene matches. Germline V gene sequence: CDR1 MNHNY, CDR2 SVGAGI (reference sequence). CDR3 length: 13 amino acids. CDR3 region: CAASPGQDYGYTF. For the CDR3, the DNA is TGTGCCGCGTCCCCCGGACAGGACTATGGCTACACCTTC.

The chain employs TRBV9 and TRBJ2-3, with D possibly matching TRBD2 (5 bases). With 3 bases removed from V and 2 bases from J, the gap between germline ends came to 16 bases. This CDR3 is built from 16 residues. Germline values: CDR1 SGDLS, CDR2 YYNGEE. The CDR3 DNA sequence: TGTGCCAGCAGCGGGACTCCGGAGGTCCCCACAGATACGCAGTATTTT. Translated: CASSGTPEVPTDTQYF.

The chain links TRBV7-2 to TRBJ1-2; no clear D gene. The CDR3 runs 16 residues. The germline V gene encodes CDR1 SGHTA and CDR2 FQGNSA. The ends were cut back, 2 bases at V and 4 bases at J, with 17 bases in the middle. The CDR3, as DNA: TGTGCCAGCAGCTTATCCCCTGGGCAGTCCTTCTATGGCTACACCTTC. It translates to CASSLSPGQSFYGYTF. The full variable domain, completed using reference TRBV7-2 and TRBJ1-2, is GAGVSQSPSNKVTEKGKDVELRCDPISGHTALYWYRQSLGQGLEFLIYFQGNSAPDKSGLPSDRFSAERTGGSVSTLTIQRTQQEDSAVYLCASSLSPGQSFYGYTFGSGTRLTVV.

This clonotype was detected a few times. This chain links TRBV7-2 with TRBJ1-2; a possible D gene is TRBD1 (6 bases). CDR3 length: 15 residues. The V end lost 0 bases, the J end lost 2 bases, and 10 bases lay between the germline ends. Germline assignment: CDR1 SGHTA and CDR2 FQGNSA. CDR3 coding DNA: TGTGCCAGCAGCTTAGCTCAAGGACAGAACTATGGCTACACCTTC. This translates into CASSLAQGQNYGYTF.

The genes are TRBV5-1 and TRBJ1-2, with a tentative D call TRBD1 (5 bases). CDR3 size: 13 residues. V lost 4 bases, J lost 7 bases, and 14 bases lay in between. Per germline, CDR1 SGHRS and CDR2 YFSETQ. CDR3 sequence (DNA): TGCGCCAGCAGCCCGTCACTCGGGGGTGGCTACACCTTC. Protein product: CASSPSLGGGYTF.